This T cell receptor (beta chain) was documented in a study of CD8+ T cells in alopecia areata. Study background: Treated patients took oral tofacitinib at 5 to 10 mg twice daily. After 6 to 18 months of tofacitinib, follow-up continued 6 months off drug. The percentage of affected scalp area served as the score of severity for treated patients.

As to treatment: oral pan-JAK inhibitor, 5-10 mg twice daily. Lesional scalp punch biopsies and peripheral blood were collected from alopecia areata patients. This CDR3 spans 13 amino acids. Germline trimming cut 3 bases from V and 7 bases from J; bases unmatched to any gene: 4. Germline values: CDR1 MNHEY, CDR2 SMNVEV (reference sequence). Once RNA had been extracted, it was reverse transcribed into cDNA to act as the sequencing template. Only in-frame clones appear in the TCRdb table, and some are missing; sequencing was by immunoSEQ multiplex PCR. The sample includes fewer than 150,000 clones, roughly 50% seen only once; the top ten take approximately 29%.

This specimen was CD8+ T cells sorted from blood, taken at week 4, from a patient treated with tofacitinib. The rearrangement uses TRBV27 and TRBJ1-2; TRBD1 matches 8 bases. The receptor was isolated from a human donor with alopecia areata. The CDR3 nucleotides are TGTGCCAGCAGTTTCCAGGGGGCTGGTGGCTACACCTTC. As protein: CASSFQGAGGYTF.